A single sample is the source of the 9 T cell receptor beta chains below, sequenced in a study of cytomegalovirus exposure and HLA in healthy donors. The PCR made use of 60 Vbeta and 13 Jbeta primers. Profiling relied on immunoSEQ multiplex PCR, and the TCRdb table lists in-frame clones only, not all of them. The sample shows 120,000 to 150,000 clones, 60% to 85% of them seen only once. The sequenced material came from PBMCs. Receptors originate from a woman aged 40 to 55 in good health and CMV-seropositive.

The rearrangement uses TRBV7-9 and TRBJ2-7, with TRBD1 matching 11 bases. V shed 2 bases, J shed 1 base, and the junction held 4 bases outside the gene matches. The CDR3 is 16 residues long. The germline V gene has CDR1 SEHNR and CDR2 FQNEAQ (reference sequence). The CDR3 DNA reads as TGTGCCAGCAGCTTAACAGGACAGGGGGCATCCTACGAGCAGTACTTC. As protein: CASSLTGQGASYEQYF.

This sequence joins TRBV29-1 and TRBJ2-1; the match to TRBD1 covers 7 bases. Germline loops: CDR1 SQVTM, CDR2 ANQGSEA. Unmatched junction bases numbered 8, after V lost 1 base and J lost 8 bases. There are 14 residues in the CDR3. This CDR3 is CSVEGQGLYDEQFF. The CDR3, as DNA: TGCAGCGTTGAAGGACAGGGTTTGTATGATGAGCAGTTCTTC.

The rearrangement joins TRBV7-9 to TRBJ2-2; D is unresolved. CDR3 length: 16 amino acids. Germline V gene lookup returns CDR1 SEHNR and CDR2 FQNEAQ (reference sequence). Trimming took 1 base from V and 2 from J, leaving 11 bases between them. CDR3 sequence (DNA): TGTGCCAGCAGCTTAGGACCAGGCTCAAACACCGGGGAGCTGTTTTTT. Translation gives CASSLGPGSNTGELFF.

V usage is TRBV28 and J usage is TRBJ2-3, with TRBD2 matching 10 bases. Germline V CDR1 and CDR2: MDHEN, SYDVKM. The junction had 11 bases not matched to a gene; V was cut back by 6 bases and J by 5 bases. The CDR3 consists of 16 residues. The DNA for the CDR3 is TGTGCCAGCAGCCAAGGACTAGCGGCGGCTGTAGATACGCAGTATTTT. Translated, it gives CASSQGLAAAVDTQYF.

This clone was detected once. This sequence joins TRBV7-2 and TRBJ1-2, with D possibly being TRBD1 (6 bases). CDR3 size: 16 residues. Trimming removed 2 bases at V and 1 base at J, with 14 bases between. Germline CDR1 SGHTA, CDR2 FQGNSA. Here the CDR3 reads CASSLYREWGNYGYTF. Written as DNA, the CDR3 is TGTGCCAGCAGCTTATACAGGGAATGGGGTAACTATGGCTACACCTTC.

The chain is built from TRBV2 and TRBJ1-5; D might be TRBD1 (5 bases). The CDR3 length is 14 residues. The V gene lost 7 bases and the J gene lost 2 bases, with 12 bases spanning the gap. From germline, CDR1 is SNHLY and CDR2 FYNNEI. DNA of the CDR3: TGTGCCAGCAATCGGGGGACGGGCAATCAGCCCCAGCATTTT. Its protein is CASNRGTGNQPQHF.

This chain links TRBV6-5 with TRBJ2-5; TRBD2 aligns across 7 bases. Germline lookup yields CDR1 MNHEY and CDR2 SVGAGI. The CDR3 has 14 amino acids. The ends lost 5 bases at V and 3 bases at J; junction bases unmatched: 6. In DNA, the CDR3 is TGTGCCAGCAGTCTCGGGACTATTAAAGAGACCCAGTACTTC. Amino acids: CASSLGTIKETQYF.

The chain has TRBV7-2 and TRBJ1-2; D is perhaps TRBD1 (5 bases). There are 12 residues in the CDR3. Germline loops: CDR1 SGHTA, CDR2 FQGNSA. Trimming pared 2 bases from V and 8 bases from J, leaving 9 bases between. Written as DNA, the CDR3 is TGTGCCAGCAGCTTAAGGGGAGGGGGCTACACCTTC. Translating it yields CASSLRGGGYTF.

As for this clone: Additional DNA sequences in this sample encode the identical CDR3. The rearrangement joins TRBV9 to TRBJ1-2; D gene unclear. The germline gives CDR1 SGDLS, CDR2 YYNGEE. Trimming left V 0 bases short and J 2 bases short, with 8 bases between. The CDR3 sequence is 14 residues long. The CDR3 spells CASSVGSGNYGYTF. The CDR3 nucleotides are TGTGCCAGCAGCGTAGGATCAGGAAACTATGGCTACACCTTC.